This TCR beta chain came from a study of blood T cells in healthy people across ages. This CDR3 comprises 14 residues. The V gene lost 11 bases and the J gene lost 3 bases, with 19 bases spanning the gap. A second roughly 6 to 11 cycle PCR used barcoded and J-beta primers. TCRdb passed the 5' RACE reads through MiXCR, listing each CDR3 protein once. The table shows 550,000 to 750,000 distinct CDR3 sequences, with roughly 21% occurring only once. This clonotype originated in a man in his 70s in good health. Sequencing used blood. The chain couples TRBV12-3 or TRBV12-4 to TRBJ1-2, with a possible D match to TRBD1 (5 bases). In DNA, the CDR3 is TGTGCCGGCAAGTTTTTCGGGACGGACTATGGCTACACCTTC. This translates into CAGKFFGTDYGYTF.